Given below is one T cell receptor (beta chain) in context. Repertoires were generated with immunoSEQ multiplex PCR, while TCRdb's copy carries only in-frame clones and drops some. The sample has 80,000 or so clones, around three quarters seen once. The data originate from a study of T cell responses to AZD1222 COVID-19 vaccine. Germline-derived CDR1 and CDR2 are SGHNT and YENEEA. V lost 3 bases, J lost 1 base, and 6 bases lay in between. The CDR3 is made up of 13 amino acids. The source is an adult who received the MenACWY meningococcal vaccine as a control. The genes are TRBV11-3 and TRBJ1-1; D remains ambiguous. This specimen was peripheral blood, taken 28 days after the second dose of the MenACWY control vaccine. The CDR3 protein is CASSLEGNTEAFF. In DNA, the CDR3 is TGTGCCAGCAGCTTGGAGGGGAACACTGAAGCTTTCTTT.